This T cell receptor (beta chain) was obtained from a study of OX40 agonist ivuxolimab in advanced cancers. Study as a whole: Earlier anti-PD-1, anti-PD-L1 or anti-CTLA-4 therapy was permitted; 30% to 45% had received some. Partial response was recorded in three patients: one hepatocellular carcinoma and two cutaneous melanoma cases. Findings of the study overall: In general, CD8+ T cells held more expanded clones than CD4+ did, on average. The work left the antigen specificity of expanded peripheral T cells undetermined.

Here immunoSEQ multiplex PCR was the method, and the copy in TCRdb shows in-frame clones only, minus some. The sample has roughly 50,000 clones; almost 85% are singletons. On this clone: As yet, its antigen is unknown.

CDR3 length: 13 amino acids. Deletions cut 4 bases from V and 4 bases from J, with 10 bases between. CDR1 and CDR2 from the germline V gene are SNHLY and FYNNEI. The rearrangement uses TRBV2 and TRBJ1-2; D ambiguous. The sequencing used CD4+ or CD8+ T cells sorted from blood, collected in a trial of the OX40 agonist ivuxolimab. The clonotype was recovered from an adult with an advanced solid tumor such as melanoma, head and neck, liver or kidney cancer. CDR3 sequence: CASSGDASYGYTF. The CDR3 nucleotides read TGTGCCAGCAGTGGAGACGCTTCCTATGGCTACACCTTC.